This T cell receptor (beta chain) is drawn from a study of blood T cell repertoires in COVID-19. Study-wide background: PBMCs, B-cell-depleted T cells, or T cells provided the cDNA or gDNA that made up the material.

CDR3 length: 13 residues. CDR1 is MNHEY, CDR2 SVGAGI, per germline. The V segment lost 7 bases and the J segment 8 bases; nucleotides outside the gene matches: 5. This clone has at least ten counts. Using immunoSEQ multiplex PCR, the repertoire was profiled, and TCRdb retains in-frame clones only, with some absent. The top ten hold about 6% of the sample, which has approximately 150,000 clones, 75% to 85% seen once. The TCR originated in a man in his forties or fifties who had recovered from COVID-19. Sequences were obtained from PBMCs or T cells enriched from blood (not recorded which). The rearrangement joins TRBV6-5 to TRBJ1-6; 7 bases are a match to TRBD1. The CDR3 coding sequence is TGTGCCAGCAACGACAGGGTCGATTCACCCCTCCACTTT. Translated: CASNDRVDSPLHF.